The TCR beta chain described here comes from a study of naive and memory T cell subsets. Overall study results and limits: Naive repertoires, especially CD8, held a few larger clonotypes, possibly memory cells re-expressing CD45RA.

Two oligonucleotides, mixed equimolar, formed the beta constant-region primer covering TRBC1 and TRBC2. Ligated cDNA was amplified by four rounds of PCR with nested alpha and beta constant-region primers and SP2. One entry per CDR3 protein, called by TCRdb with MiXCR from the UMI-ligation and nested PCR reads. The sample has some 82,000 distinct CDR3 sequences; around 10% are singletons. About this clonotype: Its antigen remains unknown.

The germline V gene encodes CDR1 DFQATT and CDR2 SNEGSKA (reference sequence). V dropped 3 bases and J dropped 8; count of bases not matched to a gene: 3. The CDR3 runs 13 residues. The chain links TRBV20-1 to TRBJ2-1; 11 bases line up with TRBD2. The specimen was naive CD4+ T cells from blood. This clonotype was sampled from a human donor in good health. CDR3 nucleotides: TGCAGTGCTAGGACTAGCGGGACCCATGAGCAGTTCTTC. It encodes CSARTSGTHEQFF.